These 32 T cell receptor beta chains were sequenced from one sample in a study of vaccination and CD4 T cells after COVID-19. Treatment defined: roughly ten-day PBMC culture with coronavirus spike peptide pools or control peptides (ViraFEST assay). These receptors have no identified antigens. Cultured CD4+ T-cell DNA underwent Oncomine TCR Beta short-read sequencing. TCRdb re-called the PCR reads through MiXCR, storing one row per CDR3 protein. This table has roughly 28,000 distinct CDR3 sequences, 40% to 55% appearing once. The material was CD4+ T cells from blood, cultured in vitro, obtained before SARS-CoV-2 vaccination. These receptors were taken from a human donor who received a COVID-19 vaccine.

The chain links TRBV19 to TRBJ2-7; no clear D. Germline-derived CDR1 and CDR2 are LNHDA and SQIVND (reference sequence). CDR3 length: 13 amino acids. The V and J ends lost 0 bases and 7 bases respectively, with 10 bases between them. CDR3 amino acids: CASSIENSAEQYF. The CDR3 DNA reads TGTGCCAGTAGTATAGAGAACAGCGCTGAGCAGTACTTC.

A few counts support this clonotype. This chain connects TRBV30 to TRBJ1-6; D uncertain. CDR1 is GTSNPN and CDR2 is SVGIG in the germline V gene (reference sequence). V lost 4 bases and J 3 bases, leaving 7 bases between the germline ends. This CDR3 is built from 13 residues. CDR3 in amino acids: CAWTGNYNSPLHF. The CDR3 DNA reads TGTGCCTGGACAGGAAACTATAATTCACCCCTCCACTTT.

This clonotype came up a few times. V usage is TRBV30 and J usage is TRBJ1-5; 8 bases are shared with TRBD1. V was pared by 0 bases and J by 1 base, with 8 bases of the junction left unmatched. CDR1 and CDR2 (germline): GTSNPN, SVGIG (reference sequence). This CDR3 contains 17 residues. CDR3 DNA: TGTGCCTGGAGTGTAGCCCGACAGGGGATCAGCAATCAGCCCCAGCATTTT. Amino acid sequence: CAWSVARQGISNQPQHF.

In DNA, the CDR3 is TGTGCCAGCACCCGGGCGGGAGAGACCCAGTACTTC. This gives the protein CASTRAGETQYF. The rearrangement uses TRBV25-1 and TRBJ2-5; D possibly corresponds to TRBD2 (5 bases). The CDR3 covers 12 residues. Germline V gene lookup returns CDR1 MGHDK and CDR2 SYGVNS. V lost 7 bases, J lost 4 bases, and 10 bases lay in between.

The CDR3 sequence: CASSTPMGGGGNSPLHF. Here the CDR3 DNA reads TGTGCCAGTAGTACCCCGATGGGGGGCGGGGGTAATTCACCCCTCCACTTT. This chain connects TRBV19 to TRBJ1-6; weak D call: TRBD1 (6 bases). The germline V gene has CDR1 LNHDA and CDR2 SQIVND (reference sequence). Trimming cost V 4 bases and J 6 bases, with 19 bases left between them. The CDR3 runs 17 residues. Variable domain in full (rest from reference TRBV19 and TRBJ1-6): DGGITQSPKYLFRKEGQNVTLSCEQNLNHDAMYWYRQDPGQGLRLIYYSQIVNDFQKGDIAEGYSVSREKKESFPLTVTSAQKNPTAFYLCASSTPMGGGGNSPLHFGNGTRLTVT.

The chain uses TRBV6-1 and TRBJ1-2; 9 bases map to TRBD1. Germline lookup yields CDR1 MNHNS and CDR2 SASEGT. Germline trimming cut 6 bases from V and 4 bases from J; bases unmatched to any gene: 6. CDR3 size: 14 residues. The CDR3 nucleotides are TGTGCCAGCAGGGGACAGGGAGCCAGCTATGGCTACACCTTC. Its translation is CASRGQGASYGYTF.

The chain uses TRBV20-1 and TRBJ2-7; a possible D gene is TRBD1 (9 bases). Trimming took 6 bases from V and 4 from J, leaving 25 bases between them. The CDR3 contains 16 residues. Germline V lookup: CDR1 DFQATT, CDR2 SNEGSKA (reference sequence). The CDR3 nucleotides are TGCAGTGCCACTCAAGGCGGGGGGACAGGGAAGTACGAGCAGTACTTC. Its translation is CSATQGGGTGKYEQYF.

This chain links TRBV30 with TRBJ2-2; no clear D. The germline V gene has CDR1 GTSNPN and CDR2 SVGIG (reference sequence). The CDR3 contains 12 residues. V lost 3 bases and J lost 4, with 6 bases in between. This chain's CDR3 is CAWSRVTGELFF. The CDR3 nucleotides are TGTGCCTGGAGCCGGGTCACCGGGGAGCTGTTTTTT.

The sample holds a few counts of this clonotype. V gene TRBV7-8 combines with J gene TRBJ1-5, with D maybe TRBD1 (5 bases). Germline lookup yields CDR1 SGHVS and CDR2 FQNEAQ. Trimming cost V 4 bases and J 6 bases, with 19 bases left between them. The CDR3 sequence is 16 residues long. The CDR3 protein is CASSSRWGRSGQPQHF. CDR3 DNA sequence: TGTGCCAGCAGCTCGAGGTGGGGCAGATCCGGTCAGCCCCAGCATTTT.

The CDR3 sequence is CASRTGTANMNTEAFF. The CDR3 DNA reads TGTGCCAGCAGAACCGGGACAGCTAACATGAACACTGAAGCTTTCTTT. The chain has TRBV6-9 and TRBJ1-1; 7 nucleotides match TRBD1. The V and J ends lost 6 bases and 0 bases, in that order; junction bases with no gene match: 10. This CDR3 comprises 16 residues. Germline V gene data show CDR1 as MNHGY and CDR2 as SVAAGI.

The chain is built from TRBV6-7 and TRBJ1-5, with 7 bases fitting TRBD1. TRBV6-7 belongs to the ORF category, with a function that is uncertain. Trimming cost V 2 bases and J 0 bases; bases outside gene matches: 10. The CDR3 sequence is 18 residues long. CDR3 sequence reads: CASSYEGTVKYSNQPQHF. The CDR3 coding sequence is TGTGCCAGCAGTTACGAAGGGACAGTCAAATATAGCAATCAGCCCCAGCATTTT.

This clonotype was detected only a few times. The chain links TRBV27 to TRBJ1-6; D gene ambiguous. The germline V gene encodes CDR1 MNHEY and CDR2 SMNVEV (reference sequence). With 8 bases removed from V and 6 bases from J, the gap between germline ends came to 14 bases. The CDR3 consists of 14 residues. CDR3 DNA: TGTGCCAGCGGACGACTCCAGCCTAATTCACCCCTCCACTTT. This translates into CASGRLQPNSPLHF.

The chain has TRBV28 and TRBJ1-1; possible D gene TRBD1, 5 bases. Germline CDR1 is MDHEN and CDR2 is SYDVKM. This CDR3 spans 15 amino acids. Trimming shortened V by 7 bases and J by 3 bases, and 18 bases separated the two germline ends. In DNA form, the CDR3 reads TGTGCCAGCACCCTACCCGCAGGGAGGTACACTGAAGCTTTCTTT. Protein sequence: CASTLPAGRYTEAFF.

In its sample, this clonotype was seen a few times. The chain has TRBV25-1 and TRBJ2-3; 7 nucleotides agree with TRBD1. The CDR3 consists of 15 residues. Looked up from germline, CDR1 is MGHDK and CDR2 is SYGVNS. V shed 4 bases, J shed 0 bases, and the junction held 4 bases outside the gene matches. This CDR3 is CASSGQGLSTDTQYF. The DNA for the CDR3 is TGTGCCAGCAGTGGACAGGGCTTGAGCACAGATACGCAGTATTTT.

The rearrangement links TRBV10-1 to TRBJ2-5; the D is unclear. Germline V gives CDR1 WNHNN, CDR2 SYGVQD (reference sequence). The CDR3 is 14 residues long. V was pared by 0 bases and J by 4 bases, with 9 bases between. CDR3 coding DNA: TGCGCCAGCAGTGAGTCGGGCCGGACAGAGACCCAGTACTTC. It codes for CASSESGRTETQYF.

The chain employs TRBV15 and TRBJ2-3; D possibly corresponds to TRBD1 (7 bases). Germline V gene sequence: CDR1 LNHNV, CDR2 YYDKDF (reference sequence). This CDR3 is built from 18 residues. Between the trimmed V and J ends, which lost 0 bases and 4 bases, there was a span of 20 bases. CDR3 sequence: CATSRDSGWQGGSDTQYF. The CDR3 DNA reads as TGTGCCACCAGCAGAGATTCGGGTTGGCAGGGGGGATCAGATACGCAGTATTTT.

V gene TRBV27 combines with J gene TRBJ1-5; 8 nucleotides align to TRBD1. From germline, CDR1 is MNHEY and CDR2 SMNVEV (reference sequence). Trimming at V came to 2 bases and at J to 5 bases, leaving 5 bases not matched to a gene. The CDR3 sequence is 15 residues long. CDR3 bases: TGTGCCAGCAGTTTACGGACAGGGACCGATCAGCCCCAGCATTTT. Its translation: CASSLRTGTDQPQHF.

CDR3 coding DNA: TGTGCCAGCAGTTACGCAGATACGCAGTATTTT. Amino acids: CASSYADTQYF. V is TRBV6-5 and J is TRBJ2-3, with no clear D. Germline V CDR1 and CDR2: MNHEY, SVGAGI. The CDR3 sequence is 11 residues long. The germline V and J ends were trimmed by 2 bases and 4 bases, with 1 base remaining between them.

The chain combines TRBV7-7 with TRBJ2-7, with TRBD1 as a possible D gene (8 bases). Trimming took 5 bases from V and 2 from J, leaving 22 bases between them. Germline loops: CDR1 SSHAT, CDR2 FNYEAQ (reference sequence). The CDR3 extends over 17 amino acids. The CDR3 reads CASSVLGGETGAYEQYF. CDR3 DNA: TGTGCCAGCAGCGTATTAGGGGGGGAGACAGGGGCCTACGAGCAGTACTTC.

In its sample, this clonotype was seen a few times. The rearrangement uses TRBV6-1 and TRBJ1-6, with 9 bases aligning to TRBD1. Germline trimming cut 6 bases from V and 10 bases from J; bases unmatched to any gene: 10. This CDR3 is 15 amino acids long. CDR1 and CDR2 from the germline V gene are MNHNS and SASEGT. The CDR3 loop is CASSRLDRGASPLHF. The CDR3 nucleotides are TGTGCCAGCAGCCGATTGGACAGGGGAGCGTCACCCCTCCACTTT.

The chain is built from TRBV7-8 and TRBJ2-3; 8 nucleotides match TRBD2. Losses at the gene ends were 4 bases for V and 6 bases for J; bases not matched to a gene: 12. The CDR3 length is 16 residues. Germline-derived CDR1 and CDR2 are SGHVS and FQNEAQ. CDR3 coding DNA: TGTGCCAGCAGCTCCGGGACTAGAGGGGGTCCGGATACGCAGTATTTT. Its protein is CASSSGTRGGPDTQYF.

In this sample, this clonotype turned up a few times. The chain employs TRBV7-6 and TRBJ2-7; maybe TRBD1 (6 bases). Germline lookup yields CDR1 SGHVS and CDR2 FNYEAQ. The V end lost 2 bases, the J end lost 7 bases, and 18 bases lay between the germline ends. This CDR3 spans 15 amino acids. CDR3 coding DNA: TGTGCCAGCAGCTTAACACAGGGCCCCCTTGGGGAGCAGTACTTC. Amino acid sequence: CASSLTQGPLGEQYF.

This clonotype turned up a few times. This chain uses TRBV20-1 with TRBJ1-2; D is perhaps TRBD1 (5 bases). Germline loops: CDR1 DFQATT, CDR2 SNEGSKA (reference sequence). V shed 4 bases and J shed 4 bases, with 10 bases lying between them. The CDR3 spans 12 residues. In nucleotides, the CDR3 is TGCAGTGCTACCACAGGAGGCTATGGCTACACCTTC. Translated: CSATTGGYGYTF.

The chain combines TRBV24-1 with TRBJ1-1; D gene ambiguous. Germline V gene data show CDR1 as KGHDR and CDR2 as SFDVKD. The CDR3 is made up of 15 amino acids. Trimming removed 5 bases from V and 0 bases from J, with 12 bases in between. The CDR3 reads CATSVPGHLNTEAFF. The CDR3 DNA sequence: TGTGCCACCAGTGTCCCTGGGCATCTGAACACTGAAGCTTTCTTT.

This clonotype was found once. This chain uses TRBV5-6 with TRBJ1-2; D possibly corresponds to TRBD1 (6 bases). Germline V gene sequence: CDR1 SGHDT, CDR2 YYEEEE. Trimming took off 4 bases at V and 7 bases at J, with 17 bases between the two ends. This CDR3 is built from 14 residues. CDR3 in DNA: TGTGCCAGCAGCGCAACGCACAGGGACTCTGGCTACACCTTC. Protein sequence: CASSATHRDSGYTF.

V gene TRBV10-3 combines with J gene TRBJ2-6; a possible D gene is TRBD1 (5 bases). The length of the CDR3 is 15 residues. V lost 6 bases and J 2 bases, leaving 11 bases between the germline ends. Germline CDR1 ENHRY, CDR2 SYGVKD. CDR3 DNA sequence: TGTGCCATCAGCCAGACAGTACCTGGGGCCAACGTCCTGACTTTC. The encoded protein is CAISQTVPGANVLTF.

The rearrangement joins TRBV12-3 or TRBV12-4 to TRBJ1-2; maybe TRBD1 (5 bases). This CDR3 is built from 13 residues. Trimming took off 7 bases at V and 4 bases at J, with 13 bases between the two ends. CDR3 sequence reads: CASTRTPSYGYTF. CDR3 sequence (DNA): TGTGCCAGCACTAGGACACCTTCCTATGGCTACACCTTC.

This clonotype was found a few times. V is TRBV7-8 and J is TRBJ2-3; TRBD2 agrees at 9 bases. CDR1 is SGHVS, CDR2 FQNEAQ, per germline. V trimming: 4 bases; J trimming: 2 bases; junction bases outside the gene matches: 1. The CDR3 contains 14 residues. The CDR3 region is CASSSSGNTDTQYF. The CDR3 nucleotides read TGTGCCAGCAGCTCTAGCGGGAACACAGATACGCAGTATTTT.

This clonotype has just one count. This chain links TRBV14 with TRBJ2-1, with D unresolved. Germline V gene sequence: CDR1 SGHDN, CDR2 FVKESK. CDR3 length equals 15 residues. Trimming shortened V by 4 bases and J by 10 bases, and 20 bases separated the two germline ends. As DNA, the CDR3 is TGTGCCAGCAGCCGAGGCCCTTTTGACCGCAGGGAGCAGTTCTTC. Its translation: CASSRGPFDRREQFF.

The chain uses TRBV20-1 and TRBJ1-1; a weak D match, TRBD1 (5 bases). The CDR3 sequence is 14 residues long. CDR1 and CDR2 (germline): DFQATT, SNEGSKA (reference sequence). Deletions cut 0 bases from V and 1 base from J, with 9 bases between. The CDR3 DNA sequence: TGCAGTGCTAGAGATGGCCAGGGGAACACTGAAGCTTTCTTT. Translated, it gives CSARDGQGNTEAFF.

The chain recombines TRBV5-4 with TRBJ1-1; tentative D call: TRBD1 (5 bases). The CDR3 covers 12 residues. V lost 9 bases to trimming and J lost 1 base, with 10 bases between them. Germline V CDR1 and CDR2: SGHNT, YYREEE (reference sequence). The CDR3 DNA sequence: TGTGCCACCACAGGCGGGAACACTGAAGCTTTCTTT. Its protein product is CATTGGNTEAFF.

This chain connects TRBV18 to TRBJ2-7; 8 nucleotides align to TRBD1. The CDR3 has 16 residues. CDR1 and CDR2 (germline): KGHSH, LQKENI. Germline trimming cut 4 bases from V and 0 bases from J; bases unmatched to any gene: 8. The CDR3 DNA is TGTGCCAGCTCACGCTTACCGGGACAGGACTCCTACGAGCAGTACTTC. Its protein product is CASSRLPGQDSYEQYF. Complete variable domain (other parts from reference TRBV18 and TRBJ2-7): NAGVMQNPRHLVRRRGQEARLRCSPMKGHSHVYWYRQLPEEGLKFMVYLQKENIIDESGMPKERFSAEFPKEGPSILRIQQVVRGDSAAYFCASSRLPGQDSYEQYFGPGTRLTVT.